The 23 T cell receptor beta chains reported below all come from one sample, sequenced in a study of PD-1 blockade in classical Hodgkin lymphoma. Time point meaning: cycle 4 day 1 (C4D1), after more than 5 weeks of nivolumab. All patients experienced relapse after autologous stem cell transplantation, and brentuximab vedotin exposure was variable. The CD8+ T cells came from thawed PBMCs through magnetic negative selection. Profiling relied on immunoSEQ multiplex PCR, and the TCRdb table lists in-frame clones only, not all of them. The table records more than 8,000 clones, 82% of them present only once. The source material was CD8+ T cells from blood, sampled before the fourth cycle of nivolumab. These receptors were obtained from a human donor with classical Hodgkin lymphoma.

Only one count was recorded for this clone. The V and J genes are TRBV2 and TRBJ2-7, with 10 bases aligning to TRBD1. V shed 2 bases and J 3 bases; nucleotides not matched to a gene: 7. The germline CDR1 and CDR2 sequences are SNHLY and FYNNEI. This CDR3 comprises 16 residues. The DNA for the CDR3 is TGTGCCAGCAGTGAATTACCGGGACAGGGGCACTACGAGCAGTACTTC. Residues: CASSELPGQGHYEQYF.

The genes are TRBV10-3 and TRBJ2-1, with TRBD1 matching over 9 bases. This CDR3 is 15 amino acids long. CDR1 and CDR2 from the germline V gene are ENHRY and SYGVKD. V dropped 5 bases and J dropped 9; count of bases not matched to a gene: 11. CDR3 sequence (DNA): TGTGCCATCAGTCGACAGGGGGAGGCCCGGGGTGAGCAGTTCTTC. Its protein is CAISRQGEARGEQFF.

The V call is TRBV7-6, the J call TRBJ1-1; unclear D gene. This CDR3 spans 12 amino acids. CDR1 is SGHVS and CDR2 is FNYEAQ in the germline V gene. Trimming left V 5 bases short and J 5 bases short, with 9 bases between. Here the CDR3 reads CASSPYGTEAFF. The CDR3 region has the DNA TGTGCCAGCAGCCCCTACGGTACTGAAGCTTTCTTT.

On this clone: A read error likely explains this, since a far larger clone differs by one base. In nucleotides, the CDR3 is TGTGCCAGCAGCCAAGATGGGGGGTATAGCACAGATACGCAGTATTTT. Protein sequence: CASSQDGGYSTDTQYF. The genes are TRBV9 and TRBJ2-3, with D possibly TRBD2 on 6 matching bases. Germline CDR1 is SGDLS and CDR2 is YYNGEE. Trimming stripped 4 bases from V and 0 bases from J, with 15 bases between. This CDR3 contains 16 residues.

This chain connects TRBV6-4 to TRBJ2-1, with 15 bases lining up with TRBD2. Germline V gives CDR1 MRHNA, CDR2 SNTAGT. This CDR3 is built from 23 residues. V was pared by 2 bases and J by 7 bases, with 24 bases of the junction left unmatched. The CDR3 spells CASSDPTLLGLAGGPRWENEQFF. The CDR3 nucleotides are TGTGCCAGCAGTGACCCAACCCTCCTTGGACTAGCGGGGGGGCCTCGATGGGAAAATGAGCAGTTCTTC.

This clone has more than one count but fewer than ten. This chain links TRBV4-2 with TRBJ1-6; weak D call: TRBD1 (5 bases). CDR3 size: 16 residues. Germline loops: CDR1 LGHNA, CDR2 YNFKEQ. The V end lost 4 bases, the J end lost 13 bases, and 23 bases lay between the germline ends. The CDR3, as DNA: TGTGCCAGCAGCCTTAGTGGGACGGAGGCCCCTAGGCCCCTCCACTTT. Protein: CASSLSGTEAPRPLHF.

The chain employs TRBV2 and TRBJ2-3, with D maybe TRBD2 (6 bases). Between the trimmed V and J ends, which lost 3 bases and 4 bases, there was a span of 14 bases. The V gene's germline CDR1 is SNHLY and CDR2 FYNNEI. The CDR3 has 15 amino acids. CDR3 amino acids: CASSDRGGEADTQYF. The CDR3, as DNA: TGTGCCAGCAGTGATCGGGGAGGAGAGGCAGATACGCAGTATTTT.

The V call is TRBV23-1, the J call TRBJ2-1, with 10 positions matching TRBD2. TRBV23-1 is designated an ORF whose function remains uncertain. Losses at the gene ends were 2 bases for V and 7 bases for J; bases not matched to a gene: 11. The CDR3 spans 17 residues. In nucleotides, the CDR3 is TGCGCCAGCAGTCAAGGTGAGCGGGGGGGTCCCTTAAATGAGCAGTTCTTC. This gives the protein CASSQGERGGPLNEQFF.

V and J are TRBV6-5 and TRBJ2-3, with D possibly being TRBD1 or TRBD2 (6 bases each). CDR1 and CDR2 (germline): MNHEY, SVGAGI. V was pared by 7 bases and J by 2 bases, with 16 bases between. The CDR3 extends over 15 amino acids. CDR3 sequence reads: CASTSSGAYTDTQYF. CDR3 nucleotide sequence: TGTGCCAGCACCTCCTCGGGGGCCTACACAGATACGCAGTATTTT.

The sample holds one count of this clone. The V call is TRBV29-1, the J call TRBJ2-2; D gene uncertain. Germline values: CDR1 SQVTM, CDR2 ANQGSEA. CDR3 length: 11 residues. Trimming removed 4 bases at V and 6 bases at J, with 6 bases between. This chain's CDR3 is CSVVRAGELFF. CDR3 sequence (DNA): TGCAGCGTTGTAAGAGCCGGGGAGCTGTTTTTT.

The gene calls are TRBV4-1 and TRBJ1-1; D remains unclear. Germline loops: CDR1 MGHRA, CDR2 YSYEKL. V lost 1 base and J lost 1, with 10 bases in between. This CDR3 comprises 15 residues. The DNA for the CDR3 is TGCGCCAGCAGCCAAGCAGACCGAGCGAACACTGAAGCTTTCTTT. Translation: CASSQADRANTEAFF.

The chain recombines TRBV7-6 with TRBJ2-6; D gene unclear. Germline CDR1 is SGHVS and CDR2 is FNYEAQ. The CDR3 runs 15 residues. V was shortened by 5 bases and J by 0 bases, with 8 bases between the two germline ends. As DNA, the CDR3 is TGTGCCAGCAGCCCCATTAGCTCTGGGGCCAACGTCCTGACTTTC. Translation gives CASSPISSGANVLTF.

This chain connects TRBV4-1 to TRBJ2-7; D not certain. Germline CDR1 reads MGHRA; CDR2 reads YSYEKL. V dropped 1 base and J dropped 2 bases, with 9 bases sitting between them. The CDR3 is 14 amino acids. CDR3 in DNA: TGCGCCAGCAGCCAAGTTCTGGGCACCTACGAGCAGTACTTC. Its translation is CASSQVLGTYEQYF.

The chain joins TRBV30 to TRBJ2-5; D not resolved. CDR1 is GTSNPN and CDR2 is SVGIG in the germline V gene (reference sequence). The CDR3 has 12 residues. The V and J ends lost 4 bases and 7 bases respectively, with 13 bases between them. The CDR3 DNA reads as TGTGCCTGGATAGACGTTGCCGGGACCCAGTACTTC. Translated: CAWIDVAGTQYF.

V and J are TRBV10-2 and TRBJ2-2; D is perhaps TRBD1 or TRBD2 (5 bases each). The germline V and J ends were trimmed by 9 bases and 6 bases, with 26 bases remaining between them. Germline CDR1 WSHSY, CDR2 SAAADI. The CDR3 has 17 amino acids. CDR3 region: CASQGDEGPTFAGELFF. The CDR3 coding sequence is TGCGCCAGTCAGGGAGATGAGGGGCCGACCTTTGCCGGGGAGCTGTTTTTT.

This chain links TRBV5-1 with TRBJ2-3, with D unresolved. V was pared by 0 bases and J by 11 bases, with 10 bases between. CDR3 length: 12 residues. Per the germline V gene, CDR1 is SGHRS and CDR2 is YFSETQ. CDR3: CASSLEGYGQYF. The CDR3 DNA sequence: TGCGCCAGCAGCTTGGAAGGGTATGGGCAGTATTTT.

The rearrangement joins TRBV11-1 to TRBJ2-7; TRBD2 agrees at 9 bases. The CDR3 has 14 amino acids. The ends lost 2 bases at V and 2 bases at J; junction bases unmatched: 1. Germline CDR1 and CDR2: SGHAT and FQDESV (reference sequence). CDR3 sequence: CASSLSGGTYEQYF. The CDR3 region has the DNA TGTGCCAGCAGCTTAAGCGGGGGGACCTACGAGCAGTACTTC.

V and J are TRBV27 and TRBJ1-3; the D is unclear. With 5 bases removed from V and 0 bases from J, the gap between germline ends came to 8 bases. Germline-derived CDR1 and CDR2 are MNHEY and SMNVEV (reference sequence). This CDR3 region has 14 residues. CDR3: CASSETRSGNTIYF. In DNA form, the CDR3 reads TGTGCCAGCAGTGAGACACGCTCTGGAAACACCATATATTTT.

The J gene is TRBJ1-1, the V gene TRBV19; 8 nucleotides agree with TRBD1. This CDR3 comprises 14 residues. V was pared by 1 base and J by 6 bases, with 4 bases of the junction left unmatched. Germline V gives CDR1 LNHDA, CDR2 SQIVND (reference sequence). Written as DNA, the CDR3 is TGTGCCAGTAGTATAGGTTTGACAGGGGCTGAAGCTTTCTTT. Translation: CASSIGLTGAEAFF.

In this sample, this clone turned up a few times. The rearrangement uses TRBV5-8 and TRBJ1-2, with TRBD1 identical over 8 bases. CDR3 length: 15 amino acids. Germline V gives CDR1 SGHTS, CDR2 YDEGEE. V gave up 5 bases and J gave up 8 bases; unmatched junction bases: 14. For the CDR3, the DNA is TGTGCCAGCAGACCCGGACAGGGAGGACTGTGGGGCTACACCTTC. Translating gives CASRPGQGGLWGYTF.

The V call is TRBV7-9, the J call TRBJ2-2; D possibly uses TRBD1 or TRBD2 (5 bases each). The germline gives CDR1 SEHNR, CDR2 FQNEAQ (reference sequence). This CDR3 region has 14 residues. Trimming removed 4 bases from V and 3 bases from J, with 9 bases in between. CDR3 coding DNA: TGTGCCAGCAGCTGGGACCACCACACCGGGGAGCTGTTTTTT. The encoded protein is CASSWDHHTGELFF.

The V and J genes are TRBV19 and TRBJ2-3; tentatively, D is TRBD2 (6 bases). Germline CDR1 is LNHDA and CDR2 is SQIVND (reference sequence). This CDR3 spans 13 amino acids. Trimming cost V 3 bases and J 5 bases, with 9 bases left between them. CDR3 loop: CASSMGGRDTQYF. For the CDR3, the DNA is TGTGCCAGTAGTATGGGGGGAAGAGATACGCAGTATTTT.

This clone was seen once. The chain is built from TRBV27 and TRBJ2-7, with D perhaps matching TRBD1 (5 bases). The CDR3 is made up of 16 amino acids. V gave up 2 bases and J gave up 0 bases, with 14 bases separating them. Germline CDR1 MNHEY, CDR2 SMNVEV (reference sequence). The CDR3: CASSLNGRAHSYEQYF. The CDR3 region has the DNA TGTGCCAGCAGTTTAAACGGCAGGGCCCACTCCTACGAGCAGTACTTC.